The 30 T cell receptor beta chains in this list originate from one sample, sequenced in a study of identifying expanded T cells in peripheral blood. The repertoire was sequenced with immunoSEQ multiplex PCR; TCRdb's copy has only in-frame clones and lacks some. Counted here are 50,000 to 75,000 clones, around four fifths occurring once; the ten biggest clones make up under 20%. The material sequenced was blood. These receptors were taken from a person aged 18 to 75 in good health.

The CDR3 is CASSQDSGQRNYGYTF. Written as DNA, the CDR3 is TGTGCCAGCAGCCAAGATAGTGGACAGAGAAACTATGGCTACACCTTC. V is TRBV4-2 and J is TRBJ1-2, with D tentatively TRBD1 (6 bases). The length of the CDR3 is 16 residues. Between the trimmed V and J ends, which lost 0 bases and 2 bases, there was a span of 13 bases. Per germline, CDR1 LGHNA and CDR2 YNFKEQ.

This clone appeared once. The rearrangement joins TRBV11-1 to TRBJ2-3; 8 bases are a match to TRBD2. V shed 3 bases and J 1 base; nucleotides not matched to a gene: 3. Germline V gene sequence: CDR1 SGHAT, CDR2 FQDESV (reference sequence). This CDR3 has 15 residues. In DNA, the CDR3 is TGTGCCAGCAGCTTGAATAGCGGGGGCACAGATACGCAGTATTTT. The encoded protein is CASSLNSGGTDTQYF.

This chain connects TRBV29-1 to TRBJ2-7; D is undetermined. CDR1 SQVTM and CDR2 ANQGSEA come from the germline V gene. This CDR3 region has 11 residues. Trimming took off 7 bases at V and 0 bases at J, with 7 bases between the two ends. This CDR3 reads CSAGGSYEQYF. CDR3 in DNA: TGCAGCGCTGGCGGCTCCTACGAGCAGTACTTC.

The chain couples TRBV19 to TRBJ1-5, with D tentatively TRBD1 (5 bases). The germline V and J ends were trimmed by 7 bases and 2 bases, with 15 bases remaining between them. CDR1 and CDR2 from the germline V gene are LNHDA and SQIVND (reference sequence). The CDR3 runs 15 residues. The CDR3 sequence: CASTAGGLGNQPQHF. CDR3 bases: TGTGCCAGTACGGCGGGGGGTTTAGGCAATCAGCCCCAGCATTTT. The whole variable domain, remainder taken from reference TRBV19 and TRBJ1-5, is DGGITQSPKYLFRKEGQNVTLSCEQNLNHDAMYWYRQDPGQGLRLIYYSQIVNDFQKGDIAEGYSVSREKKESFPLTVTSAQKNPTAFYLCASTAGGLGNQPQHFGDGTRLSIL.

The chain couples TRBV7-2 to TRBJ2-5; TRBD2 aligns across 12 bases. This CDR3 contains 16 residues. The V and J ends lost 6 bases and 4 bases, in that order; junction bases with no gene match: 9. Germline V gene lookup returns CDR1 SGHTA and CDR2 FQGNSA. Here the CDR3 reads CASSPSRLAGAETQYF. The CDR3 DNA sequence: TGTGCCAGCAGTCCAAGCCGACTAGCGGGAGCAGAGACCCAGTACTTC.

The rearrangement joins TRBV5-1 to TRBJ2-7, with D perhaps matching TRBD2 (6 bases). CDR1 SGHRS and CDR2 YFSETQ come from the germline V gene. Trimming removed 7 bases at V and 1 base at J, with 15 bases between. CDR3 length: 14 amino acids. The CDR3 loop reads CASRQGAGSYEQYF. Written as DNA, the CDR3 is TGCGCCAGCCGCCAAGGCGCGGGGTCCTACGAGCAGTACTTC.

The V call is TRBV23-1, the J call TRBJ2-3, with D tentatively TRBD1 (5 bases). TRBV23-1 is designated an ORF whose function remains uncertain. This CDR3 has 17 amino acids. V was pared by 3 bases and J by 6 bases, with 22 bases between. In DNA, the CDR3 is TGCGCCAGCAGTCAGCATGACACAGGCTGGGGCGCGGATACGCAGTATTTT. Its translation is CASSQHDTGWGADTQYF.

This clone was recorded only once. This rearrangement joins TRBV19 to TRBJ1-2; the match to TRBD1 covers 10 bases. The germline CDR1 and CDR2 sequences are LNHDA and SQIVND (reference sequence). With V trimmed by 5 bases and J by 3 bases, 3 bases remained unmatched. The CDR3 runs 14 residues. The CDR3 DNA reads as TGTGCCAGTAGTCGACAGGGGGCCGACTATGGCTACACCTTC. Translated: CASSRQGADYGYTF.

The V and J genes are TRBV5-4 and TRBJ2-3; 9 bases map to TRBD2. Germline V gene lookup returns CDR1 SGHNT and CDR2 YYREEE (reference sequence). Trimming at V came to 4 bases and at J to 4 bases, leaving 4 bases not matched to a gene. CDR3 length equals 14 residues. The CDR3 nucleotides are TGTGCCAGCAGCCCCAGGACTAGCGCAGATACGCAGTATTTT. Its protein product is CASSPRTSADTQYF.

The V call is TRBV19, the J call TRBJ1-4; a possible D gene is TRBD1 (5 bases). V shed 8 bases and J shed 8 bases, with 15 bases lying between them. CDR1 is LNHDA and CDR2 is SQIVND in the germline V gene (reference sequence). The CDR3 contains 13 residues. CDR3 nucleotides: TGTGCCAGTGGGGGGAGCTCCCGGGAAAAACTGTTTTTT. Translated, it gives CASGGSSREKLFF.

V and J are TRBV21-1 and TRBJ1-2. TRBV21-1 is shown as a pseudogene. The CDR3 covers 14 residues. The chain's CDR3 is CAQKAPGRHYGYTF. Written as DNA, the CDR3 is TGTGCCCAAAAAGCACCGGGGAGGCACTATGGCTACACCTTC.

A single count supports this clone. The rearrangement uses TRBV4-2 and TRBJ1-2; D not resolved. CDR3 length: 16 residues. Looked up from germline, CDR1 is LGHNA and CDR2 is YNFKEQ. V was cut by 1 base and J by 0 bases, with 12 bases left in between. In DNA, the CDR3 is TGTGCCAGCAGCCAAGGGGCCCGAGTTGCTAACTATGGCTACACCTTC. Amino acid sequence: CASSQGARVANYGYTF.

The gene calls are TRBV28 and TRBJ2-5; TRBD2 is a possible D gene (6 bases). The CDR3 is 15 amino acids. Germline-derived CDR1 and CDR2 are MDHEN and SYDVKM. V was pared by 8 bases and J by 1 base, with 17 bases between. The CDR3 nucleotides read TGTGCCAGCCGTGGGTACGGTAGCGGCCAAGAGACCCAGTACTTC. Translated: CASRGYGSGQETQYF.

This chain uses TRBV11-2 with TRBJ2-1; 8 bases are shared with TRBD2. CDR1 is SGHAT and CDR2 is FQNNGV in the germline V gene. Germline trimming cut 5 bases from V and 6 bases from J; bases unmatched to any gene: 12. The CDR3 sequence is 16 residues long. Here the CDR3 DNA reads TGTGCCAGCAGCCCACACCTGGGACTAGGGTCCAATGAGCAGTTCTTC. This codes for CASSPHLGLGSNEQFF.

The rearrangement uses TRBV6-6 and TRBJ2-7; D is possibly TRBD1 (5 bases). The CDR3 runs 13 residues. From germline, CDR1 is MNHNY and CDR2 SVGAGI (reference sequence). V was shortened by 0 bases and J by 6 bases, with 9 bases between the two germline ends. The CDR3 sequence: CASSYSQQAEQYF. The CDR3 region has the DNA TGTGCCAGCAGTTACTCGCAACAGGCCGAGCAGTACTTC.

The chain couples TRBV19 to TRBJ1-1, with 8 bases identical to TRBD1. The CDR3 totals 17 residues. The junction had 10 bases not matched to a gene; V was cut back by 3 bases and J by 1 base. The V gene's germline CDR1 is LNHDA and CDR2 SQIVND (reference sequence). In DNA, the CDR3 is TGTGCCAGTAGTATTAAGAGCAGGGGGCCGACGAACACTGAAGCTTTCTTT. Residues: CASSIKSRGPTNTEAFF.

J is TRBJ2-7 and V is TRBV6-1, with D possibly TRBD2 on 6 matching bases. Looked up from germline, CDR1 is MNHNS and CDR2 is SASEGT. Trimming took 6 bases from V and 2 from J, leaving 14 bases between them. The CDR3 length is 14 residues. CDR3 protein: CASSPGTGPYEQYV. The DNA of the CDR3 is TGTGCCAGCAGCCCTGGGACTGGGCCCTACGAGCAGTACGTC.

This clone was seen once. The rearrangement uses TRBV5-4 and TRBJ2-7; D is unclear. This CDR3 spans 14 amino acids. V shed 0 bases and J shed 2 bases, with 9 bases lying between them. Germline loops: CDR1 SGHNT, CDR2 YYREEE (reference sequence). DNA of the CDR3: TGTGCCAGCAGCTTGGAGGCCGCCACCTACGAGCAGTACTTC. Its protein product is CASSLEAATYEQYF.

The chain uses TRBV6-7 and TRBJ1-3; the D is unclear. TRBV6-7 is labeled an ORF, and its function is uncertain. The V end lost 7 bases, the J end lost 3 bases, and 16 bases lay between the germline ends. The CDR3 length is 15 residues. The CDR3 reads CASTRRRAFGNTIYF. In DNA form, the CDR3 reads TGTGCCAGCACCCGCCGGAGGGCGTTTGGAAACACCATATATTTT.

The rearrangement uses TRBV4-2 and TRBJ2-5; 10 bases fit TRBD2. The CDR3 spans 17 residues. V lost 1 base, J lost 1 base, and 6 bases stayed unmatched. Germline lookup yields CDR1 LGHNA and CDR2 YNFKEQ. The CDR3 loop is CASSQGIAGGPQETQYF. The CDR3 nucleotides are TGTGCCAGCAGCCAAGGAATAGCGGGAGGCCCCCAAGAGACCCAGTACTTC.

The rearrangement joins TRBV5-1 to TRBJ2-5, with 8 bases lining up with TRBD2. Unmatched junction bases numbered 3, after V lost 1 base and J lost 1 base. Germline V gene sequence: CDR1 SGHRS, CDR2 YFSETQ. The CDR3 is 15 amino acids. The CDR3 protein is CASSLLAGPQETQYF. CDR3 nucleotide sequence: TGCGCCAGCAGCTTGCTAGCGGGCCCCCAAGAGACCCAGTACTTC.

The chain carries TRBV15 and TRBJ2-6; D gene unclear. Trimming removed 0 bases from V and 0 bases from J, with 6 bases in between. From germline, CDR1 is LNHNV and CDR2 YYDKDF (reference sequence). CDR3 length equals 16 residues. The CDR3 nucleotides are TGTGCCACCAGCAGAGATGCAGGCTCTGGGGCCAACGTCCTGACTTTC. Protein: CATSRDAGSGANVLTF.

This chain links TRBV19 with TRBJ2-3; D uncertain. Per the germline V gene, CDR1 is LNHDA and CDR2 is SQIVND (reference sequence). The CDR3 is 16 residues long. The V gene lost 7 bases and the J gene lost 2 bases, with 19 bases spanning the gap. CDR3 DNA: TGTGCCAGTATTTACGACCGGGTTTCCGTCACAGATACGCAGTATTTT. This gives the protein CASIYDRVSVTDTQYF. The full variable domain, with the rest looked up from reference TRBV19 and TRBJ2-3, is DGGITQSPKYLFRKEGQNVTLSCEQNLNHDAMYWYRQDPGQGLRLIYYSQIVNDFQKGDIAEGYSVSREKKESFPLTVTSAQKNPTAFYLCASIYDRVSVTDTQYFGPGTRLTVL.

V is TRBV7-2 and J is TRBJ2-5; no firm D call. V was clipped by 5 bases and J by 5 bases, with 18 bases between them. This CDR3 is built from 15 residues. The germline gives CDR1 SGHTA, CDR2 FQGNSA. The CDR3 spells CASSPRRNRAETQYF. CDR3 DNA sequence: TGTGCCAGCAGCCCCCGACGAAACAGAGCGGAGACCCAGTACTTC.

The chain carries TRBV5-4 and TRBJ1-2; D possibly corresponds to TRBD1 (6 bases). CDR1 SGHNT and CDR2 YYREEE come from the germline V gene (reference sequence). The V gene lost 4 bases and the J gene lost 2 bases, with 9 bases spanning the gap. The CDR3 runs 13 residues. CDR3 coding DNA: TGTGCCAGCAGCGGTACAGGGAACTATGGCTACACCTTC. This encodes CASSGTGNYGYTF.

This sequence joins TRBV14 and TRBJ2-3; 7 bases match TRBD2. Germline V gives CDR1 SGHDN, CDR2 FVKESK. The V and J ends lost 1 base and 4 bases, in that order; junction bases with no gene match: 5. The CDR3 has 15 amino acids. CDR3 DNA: TGTGCCAGCAGCCAAGGGGACTACTCATCAGATACGCAGTATTTT. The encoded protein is CASSQGDYSSDTQYF. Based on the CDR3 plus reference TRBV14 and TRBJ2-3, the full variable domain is EAGVTQFPSHSVIEKGQTVTLRCDPISGHDNLYWYRRVMGKEIKFLLHFVKESKQDESGMPNNRFLAERTGGTYSTLKVQPAELEDSGVYFCASSQGDYSSDTQYFGPGTRLTVL.

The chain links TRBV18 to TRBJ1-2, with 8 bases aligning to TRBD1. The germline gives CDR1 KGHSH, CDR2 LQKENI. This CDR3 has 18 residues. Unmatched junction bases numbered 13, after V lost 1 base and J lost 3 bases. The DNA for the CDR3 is TGTGCCAGCTCACCACTCCCAAATACAGGGGGGAAATACTATGGCTACACCTTC. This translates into CASSPLPNTGGKYYGYTF.

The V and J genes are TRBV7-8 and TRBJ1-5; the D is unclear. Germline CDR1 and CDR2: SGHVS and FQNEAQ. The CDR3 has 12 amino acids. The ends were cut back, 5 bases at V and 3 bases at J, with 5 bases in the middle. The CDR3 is CASSPANQPQHF. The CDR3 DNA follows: TGTGCCAGCAGCCCGGCCAATCAGCCCCAGCATTTT.

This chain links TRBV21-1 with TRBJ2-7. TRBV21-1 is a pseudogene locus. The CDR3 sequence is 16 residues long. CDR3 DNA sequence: TGTGCCAGCAGCAAAGCCAGAGGCAGGGGGGACTACGAGCAGTACGTC. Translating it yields CASSKARGRGDYEQYV.

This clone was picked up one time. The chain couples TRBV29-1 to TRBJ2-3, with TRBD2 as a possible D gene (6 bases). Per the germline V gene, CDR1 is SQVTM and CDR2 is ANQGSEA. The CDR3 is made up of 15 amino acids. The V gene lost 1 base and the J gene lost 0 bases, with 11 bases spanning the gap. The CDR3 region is CSVEVAGTSTDTQYF. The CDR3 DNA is TGCAGCGTTGAAGTGGCGGGGACTAGCACAGATACGCAGTATTTT.